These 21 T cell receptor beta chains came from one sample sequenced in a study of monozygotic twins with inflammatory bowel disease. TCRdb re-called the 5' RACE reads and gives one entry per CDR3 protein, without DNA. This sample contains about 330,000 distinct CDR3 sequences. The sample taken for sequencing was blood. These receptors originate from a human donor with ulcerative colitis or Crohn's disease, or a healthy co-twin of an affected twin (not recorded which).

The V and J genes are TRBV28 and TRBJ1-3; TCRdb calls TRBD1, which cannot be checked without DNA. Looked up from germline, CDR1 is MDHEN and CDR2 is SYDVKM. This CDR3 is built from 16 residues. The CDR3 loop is CASRRGGRYSGNTIYF.

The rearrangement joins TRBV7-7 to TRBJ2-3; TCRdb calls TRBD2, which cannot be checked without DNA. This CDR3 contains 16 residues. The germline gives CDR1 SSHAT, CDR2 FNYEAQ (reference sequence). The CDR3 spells CASSSNLAGVADTQYF.

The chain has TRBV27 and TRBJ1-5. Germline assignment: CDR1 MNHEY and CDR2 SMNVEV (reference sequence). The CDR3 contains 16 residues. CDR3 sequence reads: CASSLEAGRGNQPQHF.

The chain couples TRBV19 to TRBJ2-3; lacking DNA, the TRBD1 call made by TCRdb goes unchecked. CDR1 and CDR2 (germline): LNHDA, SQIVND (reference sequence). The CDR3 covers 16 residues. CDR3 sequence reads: CASSIVRGISTDTQYF.

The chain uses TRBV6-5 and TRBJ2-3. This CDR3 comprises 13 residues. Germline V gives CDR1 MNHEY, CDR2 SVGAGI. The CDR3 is CASSYSHTDTQYF.

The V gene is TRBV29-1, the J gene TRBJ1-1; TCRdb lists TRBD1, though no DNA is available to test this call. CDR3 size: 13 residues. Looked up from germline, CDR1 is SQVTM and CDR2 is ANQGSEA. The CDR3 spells CSVGGGVGSEAFF.

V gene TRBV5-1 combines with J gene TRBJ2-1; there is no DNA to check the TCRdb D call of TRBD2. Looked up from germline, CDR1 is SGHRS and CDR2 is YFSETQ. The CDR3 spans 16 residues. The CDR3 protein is CASSLAGGGSYNEQFF.

CDR3 region: CAISAPGQGAEEQYF. The chain recombines TRBV10-3 with TRBJ2-7; no DNA is available, so the TRBD1 call from TCRdb remains unchecked. CDR1 and CDR2 (germline): ENHRY, SYGVKD. The CDR3 loop spans 15 amino acids.

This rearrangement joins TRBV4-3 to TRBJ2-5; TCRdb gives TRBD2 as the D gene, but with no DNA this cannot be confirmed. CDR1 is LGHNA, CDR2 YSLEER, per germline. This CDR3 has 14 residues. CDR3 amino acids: CASSRRGSSETQYF.

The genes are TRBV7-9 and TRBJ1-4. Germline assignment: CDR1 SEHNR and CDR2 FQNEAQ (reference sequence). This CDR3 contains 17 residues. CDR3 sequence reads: CASSFPFDGSDNEKLFF.

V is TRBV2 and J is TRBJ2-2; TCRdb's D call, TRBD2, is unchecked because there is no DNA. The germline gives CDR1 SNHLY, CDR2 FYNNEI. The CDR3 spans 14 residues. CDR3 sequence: CASTERTNTGELFF.

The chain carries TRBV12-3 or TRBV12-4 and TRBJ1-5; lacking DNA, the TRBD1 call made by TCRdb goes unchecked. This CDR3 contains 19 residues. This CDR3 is CASSSSGTGARRGNQPQHF.

CDR3: CASSPKTGRDNSPLHF. This chain connects TRBV7-2 to TRBJ1-6; without DNA, the TCRdb call of TRBD1 cannot be checked. The CDR3 runs to 16 residues. Germline CDR1 SGHTA, CDR2 FQGNSA.

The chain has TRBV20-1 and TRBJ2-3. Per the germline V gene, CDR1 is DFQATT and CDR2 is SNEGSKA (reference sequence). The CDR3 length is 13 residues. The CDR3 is CSAGQSGATTQYF.

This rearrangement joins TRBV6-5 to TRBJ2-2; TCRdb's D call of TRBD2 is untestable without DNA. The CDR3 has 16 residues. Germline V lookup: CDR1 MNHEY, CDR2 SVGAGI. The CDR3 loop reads CASSYGLTRKSGELFF.

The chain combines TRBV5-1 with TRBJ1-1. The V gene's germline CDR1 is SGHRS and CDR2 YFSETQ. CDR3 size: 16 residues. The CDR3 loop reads CASSPFRQIKNTEAFF.

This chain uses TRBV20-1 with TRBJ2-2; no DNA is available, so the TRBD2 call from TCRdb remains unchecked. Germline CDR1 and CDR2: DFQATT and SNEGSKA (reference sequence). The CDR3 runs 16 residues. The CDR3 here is CSARDLRASNAGELFF.

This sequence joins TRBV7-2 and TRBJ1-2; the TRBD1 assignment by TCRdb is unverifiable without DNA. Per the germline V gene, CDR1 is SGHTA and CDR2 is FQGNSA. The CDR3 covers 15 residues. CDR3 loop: CASSLLGTGPHGYTF.

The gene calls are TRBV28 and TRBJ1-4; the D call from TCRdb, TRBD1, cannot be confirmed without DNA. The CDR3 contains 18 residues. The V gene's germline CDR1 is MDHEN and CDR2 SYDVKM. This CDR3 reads CASSLRTWDSVHNEKLFF.

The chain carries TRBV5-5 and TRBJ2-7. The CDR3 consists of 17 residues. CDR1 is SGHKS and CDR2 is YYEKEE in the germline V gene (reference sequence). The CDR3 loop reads CASSLLGLVGSEYEQYF. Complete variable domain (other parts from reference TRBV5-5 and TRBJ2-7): DAGVTQSPTHLIKTRGQQVTLRCSPISGHKSVSWYQQVLGQGPQFIFQYYEKEERGRGNFPDRFSARQFPNYSSELNVNALLLGDSALYLCASSLLGLVGSEYEQYFGPGTRLTVT.

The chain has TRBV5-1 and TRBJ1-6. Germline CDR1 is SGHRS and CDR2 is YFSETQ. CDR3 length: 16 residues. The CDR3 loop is CASSLEKSNNNSPLHF. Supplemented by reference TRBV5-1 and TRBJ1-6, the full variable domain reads KAGVTQTPRYLIKTRGQQVTLSCSPISGHRSVSWYQQTPGQGLQFLFEYFSETQRNKGNFPGRFSGRQFSNSRSEMNVSTLELGDSALYLCASSLEKSNNNSPLHFGNGTRLTVT.